A selection of T cell receptor beta chains follows, all from one sample in a study of cytomegalovirus exposure and HLA in healthy donors. The data were produced by immunoSEQ multiplex PCR, yet TCRdb's version contains in-frame clones alone and is incomplete. The sample shows about 150,000 clones, about 87% of them seen only once. Sequencing was carried out using PBMCs. Every receptor here comes from a woman under 40 in good health and CMV-seronegative. Each CDR3 is given with its conserved first and last residue. D genes are given only for firm matches. The size entry is marked missing in some rows and otherwise reads once, few, many or a size class.

DNA,CDR3,D,J,V,size,length
TGTGCCAGCAGTGAAGGATGGGGCAGCTCCTACGAGCAGTACTTC,CASSEGWGSSYEQYF,.,TRBJ2-7,TRBV6-1,.,15
TGTGCCAGCAGTTACTCAGGCGGGGAGACCCAGTACTTC,CASSYSGGETQYF,.,TRBJ2-5,TRBV6-5,.,13
TGTGCCAGCAGCTTAGGGCAGGTCAATGAGCAGTTCTTC,CASSLGQVNEQFF,.,TRBJ2-1,TRBV11-2,.,13
TGTGCCAGCAGTTCTGGGACACCGGTCGACGAGCAGTACTTC,CASSSGTPVDEQYF,.,TRBJ2-7,TRBV28,.,14
TGTGCCAGCAGCTTAGGGCAACAGGGGCGTAATTCACCCCTCCACTTT,CASSLGQQGRNSPLHF,TRBD1,TRBJ1-6,TRBV7-9,.,16
TGTGCCAGCAGTTCCGGGGGGACAGGGGGCTTCAATGAGCAGTTCTTC,CASSSGGTGGFNEQFF,TRBD1,TRBJ2-1,TRBV11-3,.,16
TGTGCCAGCAGTTTCGCGGGGGAAGAGACCCAGTACTTC,CASSFAGEETQYF,TRBD2,TRBJ2-5,TRBV7-2,.,13
TGCGCCAGCAGCCAAGATGGGACAGGGGGAACTGGGGCCAACGTCCTGACTTTC,CASSQDGTGGTGANVLTF,TRBD1,TRBJ2-6,TRBV4-1,.,18
TGTGCCAGCAGTAGGACAGGGGGACCCTATGGCTACACCTTC,CASSRTGGPYGYTF,TRBD1,TRBJ1-2,TRBV2,.,14
TGTGCCAGCAGCACAGAGAGGGGCCTGGAGGGTCCCGGGGAGCTGTTTTTT,CASSTERGLEGPGELFF,.,TRBJ2-2,TRBV21-1,few,17
TGTGCCAGCAGCTTATGGGCGGGCGGCTACGAGCAGTACTTC,CASSLWAGGYEQYF,.,TRBJ2-7,TRBV7-8,.,14
TGCGCCAGCAGCCAAGGGTGGCGGGGGACCTACGAGCAGTACTTC,CASSQGWRGTYEQYF,TRBD2,TRBJ2-7,TRBV4-3,.,15
TGTGCCAGCAGTGAAGTTGGGACAGGGCGTAATGAAAAACTGTTTTTT,CASSEVGTGRNEKLFF,TRBD1,TRBJ1-4,TRBV2,.,16
TGTGCCAGTAGTATATTCACCGGAGGGGCGGGGAGCATTCAGTACTTC,CASSIFTGGAGSIQYF,.,TRBJ2-4,TRBV19,few,16
TGTGCCAGCAGCGTCCCCGGGGGTCTAGCAGAGACCCAGTACTTC,CASSVPGGLAETQYF,.,TRBJ2-5,TRBV4-2,once,15
TGTGCCAGCAGTGAACTGGCAGGGGAAAACACCATATATTTT,CASSELAGENTIYF,.,TRBJ1-3,TRBV2,once,14
TGCGCCAGCAGCTTGGGGGGGCAGGGGACGTACACTGAAGCTTTCTTT,CASSLGGQGTYTEAFF,.,TRBJ1-1,TRBV5-1,once,16
TGTGCCAGCAGTTACTCTGGGGACAGGGCTTCACCCCTCCACTTT,CASSYSGDRASPLHF,TRBD1,TRBJ1-6,TRBV6-4,.,15
TGTGCCAGCGGACCTCAGGGGGGACTCGCCTACGAGCAGTACTTC,CASGPQGGLAYEQYF,.,TRBJ2-7,TRBV5-4,.,15
TGCGCCAGCAGCCGAAACGCCCCCGGAACTAGCGGGGGGAGGGATGAGCAGTTCTTC,CASSRNAPGTSGGRDEQFF,TRBD2,TRBJ2-1,TRBV4-1,once,19
TGCGCCAGCAGCCAAGATACGCTAACCCCCTCCGGGAACACTGAAGCTTTCTTT,CASSQDTLTPSGNTEAFF,.,TRBJ1-1,TRBV4-3,few,18
TGTGCCAGCAGCTTGACGGAAGGGAGCTCTGGAAACACCATATACTTT,CASSLTEGSSGNTIYF,.,TRBJ1-3,TRBV13,.,16
TGCGCCAGCAGGGGGGGGATTGACGGCTACACCTTC,CASRGGIDGYTF,.,TRBJ1-2,TRBV4-1,.,12
TGCGCCAGCAGCCAAGTGCTAGACTATGGCTACACCTTC,CASSQVLDYGYTF,.,TRBJ1-2,TRBV4-1,.,13
TGTGCCAGCAGCGCCACAGGGGGGGAGGATACGCAGTATTTT,CASSATGGEDTQYF,.,TRBJ2-3,TRBV7-2,once,14
TGTGCCAGCAGCTCATTAGCGGGGGGGTACAATGAGCAGTTCTTC,CASSSLAGGYNEQFF,TRBD2,TRBJ2-1,TRBV5-4,.,15
TGTGCCAGCAGTTTCGGGCAGGGGAATCAGCCCCAGCATTTT,CASSFGQGNQPQHF,.,TRBJ1-5,TRBV27,.,14
TGTGCCAGCAGCTTGGGCGTGACAGGGGGCCTGAACACCATATATTTT,CASSLGVTGGLNTIYF,TRBD1,TRBJ1-3,TRBV5-6,few,16
TGTGCCAGCACCAAACCGGGACTTAACACTGAAGCTTTCTTT,CASTKPGLNTEAFF,.,TRBJ1-1,TRBV28,.,14
TGTGCCTGGGAAAGACAGGGGCTTCAAGAGACCCAGTACTTC,CAWERQGLQETQYF,TRBD1,TRBJ2-5,TRBV30,.,14
TGTGCCAGCAGGGGCCCGGGACAGGGATACAATGAGCAGTTCTTC,CASRGPGQGYNEQFF,TRBD1,TRBJ2-1,TRBV6-6,once,15
TGTGCCAGCAGCTTAGAGAGAGGGGGCCCCTTCACAGATACGCAGTATTTT,CASSLERGGPFTDTQYF,TRBD1,TRBJ2-3,TRBV13,.,17
TGTGCCAGCAGCCCCGACAGATCGAAAGCGGGTGAAAAACTGTTTTTT,CASSPDRSKAGEKLFF,.,TRBJ1-4,TRBV11-3,.,16
TGTGCCAGCAGTTTATTTGGAAGAACCCACGACGGGTATGAGCAGTTCTTC,CASSLFGRTHDGYEQFF,.,TRBJ2-1,TRBV27,.,17
TGCGCCAGCAGCCTACAGGGAAATAGCAATCAGCCCCAGCATTTT,CASSLQGNSNQPQHF,.,TRBJ1-5,TRBV5-1,.,15
TGCGCCAGCAGCCGGGAGGGGACGGTCCGGTCGTACGGCTACACCTTC,CASSREGTVRSYGYTF,.,TRBJ1-2,TRBV4-1,.,16
TGCAGCGTGTCTTTTGGCGGAGGGGAGACCCAGTACTTC,CSVSFGGGETQYF,.,TRBJ2-5,TRBV29-1,once,13
TGCGCCAGCAGCCCTAATGGCGGGGGGTGGGAGACCCAGTACTTC,CASSPNGGGWETQYF,TRBD2,TRBJ2-5,TRBV4-1,.,15
TGTGCCAGCAGCCTTACGGGGAACACTGAAGCTTTCTTT,CASSLTGNTEAFF,.,TRBJ1-1,TRBV5-5,.,13
TGTGCCAGCAGCTTCGGACAGGGGTTCCACGAGCAGTACTTC,CASSFGQGFHEQYF,TRBD1,TRBJ2-7,TRBV7-9,.,14
TGTGCCAGTACCCGCTATAGCAATCAGCCCCAGCATTTT,CASTRYSNQPQHF,.,TRBJ1-5,TRBV19,.,13
TGTGCCAGCAGTTACGGCCCCACCGGGGGTGGCACTGAAGCTTTCTTT,CASSYGPTGGGTEAFF,.,TRBJ1-1,TRBV6-5,.,16
TGTGCCAGCTCACCAGCGGAGATAAACATTCAGTACTTC,CASSPAEINIQYF,.,TRBJ2-4,TRBV18,.,13
TGTGCCAGCAGTTACGGGACAGGGTCTGGAAACACCATATATTTT,CASSYGTGSGNTIYF,TRBD1,TRBJ1-3,TRBV6-5,.,15